This TCR beta chain was retrieved from a study of CD8+ T cells in alopecia areata (dated by TCRdb to 2016 to 2019). With respect to the entire study: The treated patients, all with moderate-to-severe alopecia areata, were enrolled in an open-label pilot trial of oral tofacitinib given at 5 to 10 mg twice daily. Patients stayed on tofacitinib for 6 to 18 months and then had 6 months of follow-up off drug so that delayed response and recurrence could be assessed. For the treated patients, the SALT score, which quantifies what percentage of scalp surface area is affected, served as the measure of disease severity. In both human patients and the C3H/HeJ mouse model, the study applied high-throughput TCRbeta sequencing to look at T cell clonal expansion in alopecia areata. On the human side, TCRbeta sequencing was run on scalp tissue and on sorted CD4+ and CD8+ peripheral blood T cells from healthy controls and from alopecia areata patients with either patchy or totalis/universalis disease. Patients on tofacitinib were biopsied at baseline and after 4 and 24 weeks of treatment, and several of the patients also had a later scalp biopsy. Clonality in the scalp was compared among normal scalp (n=4), patchy alopecia areata scalp (n=8), and alopecia totalis/universalis scalp (n=8). RNA came from the PAXgene miRNA kit for fixed scalp, the miRNeasy kit for PBMCs, and the RNeasy kit for mouse skin. TCRbeta CDR3 regions were amplified by immunoSEQ multiplex PCR using 35 Vbeta forward and 13 Jbeta reverse primers.

Results and caveats for the whole study, not just this receptor: Because the treated cohort was small and included a single nonresponder, larger studies are needed to assess links between baseline CD8+ expansion and response. Unlike mouse skin, which is dominated by gammadelta T cells, normal human skin has resident alphabeta T cells that are also sequenced, and this complicates analysis of the scalp TCR repertoire. TCR sequences shared between patients were less clear than in mice, possibly partly because of HLA diversity in the patient population. During tofacitinib treatment, many expanded lesional clones remained in scalp and blood, and this persistence may partly explain relapse after treatment is stopped. Scalp clonality and the number of expanded CD8+ clones among the top 100 scalp clones were significantly decreased by tofacitinib. Compared with normal scalp, lesional scalp, particularly in alopecia totalis/universalis, had higher clonality and more expanded CD8+ clones, which suggests antigenic drive.

Of note for this clone: Its antigen is still unknown. Base qualities were left out, and no much larger clone turns up one base away.

Preparation of the library involved the immunoSEQ multiplex PCR assay. RNA was extracted from all samples and reverse transcribed into cDNA as template for TCR sequencing. SuperScript III was used to make first-strand cDNA, primed with a 2:1 mix of oligo-dT and random hexamers. A synthetic immune receptor repertoire was used to measure amplification bias, and any remaining bias was corrected computationally. In the original analysis: After raw reads were preprocessed to remove errors, the CDR3 was defined following IMGT conventions as running from the conserved cysteine to phenylalanine. Clonality was calculated as 1 minus Shannon entropy normalized by log2 of the number of productive unique TCRs. Scalp TCRbeta sequences were cross-referenced with sorted blood CD4 and CD8 repertoires so that the CD4 or CD8 identity of scalp clones could be inferred. TCRdb stores this immuneACCESS table with in-frame sequences only. Part of the clones is absent; in the studies checked, under half of the shortfall reflects unresolved V genes, and no reason is known for the rest. V, J and clone size were drawn from that table, and D and trimming were deduced from the DNA. Here the sample has more than 140,000 clones; about 88% occur a single time. The ten largest account for less than 15% of the sample.

The meaning of the sample's time point label: around 28 days on oral tofacitinib. The sample's treatment or condition label, decoded: oral pan-JAK inhibitor, 5-10 mg twice daily. Lesional scalp punch biopsies and peripheral blood were collected from alopecia areata patients. PBMCs were isolated by density centrifugation and stained for CD3, CD4 and CD8, after which CD4+ and CD8+ T cells were sorted on a FACSAria. V ends up 5 bases short and J 0 bases short, with an unmatched junction base count of 8. From the cysteine up to the phenylalanine, the CDR3 has a length of 17 residues. Only the CDR3 region is kept as DNA, spanning 51 bases read in frame from base 1. The germline V gene sets CDR1 to SGHTA and CDR2 to FQGNSA.

The material sequenced was CD8+ T cells sorted from blood, taken at week 4, from a patient treated with tofacitinib. The sequence derives from a human donor with alopecia areata. Recombination connected TRBV7-2 to TRBJ2-7, with 12 bases aligning to TRBD2. The DNA sequence is given as TGTGCCAGCAGCCTGGGTGGGACTAGCGGGTACTCCTACGAGCAGTACTTC. The resulting protein is CASSLGGTSGYSYEQYF.